This is a list of T cell receptor beta chains from one sample in a study of blood T cell repertoires in COVID-19. The data were produced by immunoSEQ multiplex PCR, yet TCRdb's version contains in-frame clones alone and is incomplete. The table lists roughly 340,000 clones, 80% to 90% of them singletons. The sequenced sample consisted of peripheral blood. These receptors all come from a woman aged 25-40 years with COVID-19, enrolled during active disease. CDR3s include the opening cysteine and the closing phenylalanine or tryptophan.

V gene,J gene,CDR3 length,CDR3 protein
TRBV5-5,TRBJ1-2,15,CASSTSDSPNYGYTF
TRBV5-4,TRBJ1-4,15,CASSPRTGTNEKLFF
TRBV7-8,TRBJ2-1,16,CASSLTTSDGYNEQFF
TRBV2,TRBJ1-1,12,CASSETETEAFF
TRBV11-2,TRBJ2-7,15,CASSLGTGPWDEQYF
TRBV6-1,TRBJ1-1,15,CASSEMRQVYTEAFF
TRBV7-9,TRBJ1-3,16,CASSLAGQGTGNTIYF
TRBV7-2,TRBJ1-3,16,CASSGQGFPSGNTIYF
TRBV24-1,TRBJ2-3,15,CATSDRVQGARTQYF
TRBV14,TRBJ2-3,16,CASSQVPGHRTDTQYF
TRBV29-1,TRBJ2-2,14,CSVVDRGMIGELFF
TRBV27,TRBJ1-5,15,CASSLRQGLDQPQHF
TRBV6-2/TRBV6-3,TRBJ2-1,18,CASSYWGGTSGRGNEQFF
TRBV5-1,TRBJ1-2,17,CASSWARDRGRNYGYTF
TRBV28,TRBJ2-3,12,CASSFGQTTQYF
TRBV29-1,TRBJ1-5,13,CSVETGSGQPQHF
TRBV5-6,TRBJ2-5,14,CASSLMMPGETQYF
TRBV6-2/TRBV6-3,TRBJ2-2,16,CASSYPQGANTGELFF
TRBV5-6,TRBJ2-3,16,CASSVNGPDSTDTQYF
TRBV2,TRBJ1-2,13,CASSEATGNGYTF
TRBV11-2,TRBJ1-1,15,CASSFGSGMNTEAFF
TRBV7-9,TRBJ1-1,11,CASSLGQEAFF
TRBV18,TRBJ2-1,20,CASSPRVPSGTPTGDNEQFF
TRBV10-3,TRBJ2-4,16,CAISANLAGGQYIQYF
TRBV24-1,TRBJ2-1,16,CATSDPGLAGVNEQFF
TRBV25-1,TRBJ1-2,13,CASSATGNYGYTF
TRBV11-2,TRBJ2-2,14,CASSGGTVSGELFF
TRBV11-2,TRBJ1-1,12,CASRYTRQGAFF
TRBV18,TRBJ2-7,12,CASSPSSYEQYF
TRBV19,TRBJ1-2,15,CASSTTWDGAYGYTF
TRBV9,TRBJ2-1,16,CASSVAGGISYNEQFF
TRBV24-1,TRBJ1-1,12,CATSEAGGEAFF
TRBV7-9,TRBJ1-1,16,CASSPRQGPMNTEAFF
TRBV5-1,TRBJ2-3,15,CASLSGTTPTDTQYF
TRBV18,TRBJ2-1,15,CASSPLVGSNNEQFF
TRBV11-2,TRBJ1-6,15,CASSAGQGTDSPLHF
TRBV25-1,TRBJ1-6,15,CASSEWAGESSPLHF
TRBV7-9,TRBJ2-5,15,CASSLQELAAETQYF
TRBV7-9,TRBJ2-7,14,CASSSTGGAGEQYF
TRBV6-1,TRBJ2-3,14,CASSEIAGGHTQYF
TRBV6-2/TRBV6-3,TRBJ2-5,15,CASSRDRRRGETQYF
TRBV7-9,TRBJ2-6,19,CASSSIDWTGGPGANVLTF
TRBV7-2,TRBJ2-1,15,CASSLSGSSYNEQFF
TRBV6-1,TRBJ2-3,14,CASSEDRVTDTQYF
TRBV7-2,TRBJ1-5,14,CASSLRGGNQPQHF
TRBV18,TRBJ2-3,16,CASSHGLAGSTDTQYF
TRBV5-4,TRBJ2-1,15,CASSFGSGSRVEQFF
TRBV6-1,TRBJ1-4,14,CASSLTGMREKLFF
TRBV10-3,TRBJ2-7,15,CAISSRDRGSYEQYF
TRBV4-3,TRBJ2-3,17,CASSHGGAGGRTDTQYF
TRBV18,TRBJ1-1,15,CASSPERAEGTEAFF
TRBV27,TRBJ1-6,14,CASSTDRDNSPLHF
TRBV11-2,TRBJ2-3,12,CASRQGTDTQYF
TRBV7-2,TRBJ2-7,17,CASSLMPAGAGRAEQYF
TRBV7-8,TRBJ1-2,12,CASSQDRDGYTF
TRBV4-1,TRBJ1-5,14,CASSQVGLNQPQHF
TRBV29-1,TRBJ1-1,12,CSVRSGSGRAFF
TRBV5-1,TRBJ2-3,15,CASSLGGGSTDTQYF
TRBV27,TRBJ1-1,16,CASSPTLYRGHTEAFF